The rows below give T cell receptor beta chains drawn from one sample of a study of blood T cell repertoires in COVID-19. Profiled with immunoSEQ multiplex PCR; TCRdb holds only in-frame clones, not every one. The sample contains 270,000 or so clones, about 91% of which appear only once. Sequences were obtained from PBMCs or T cells enriched from blood (not recorded which). The receptors were sampled from a woman in her forties with acute COVID-19. The CDR3 runs from the conserved cysteine through the conserved F or W. A D gene is named only where the DNA matches it firmly. Clone size, where shown, is once, few, many, or a class for clones that have expanded.

clone size	J gene	V gene	D gene	CDR3 protein	CDR3 DNA
.	TRBJ2-1	TRBV5-1	TRBD2	CASSLQGLDLYNEQFF	TGCGCCAGCAGCTTGCAAGGACTAGATCTCTACAATGAGCAGTTCTTC
.	TRBJ2-2	TRBV2	TRBD2	CASRVAGGSLTGELFF	TGTGCCAGCAGGGTAGCGGGAGGGAGCCTCACCGGGGAGCTGTTTTTT
.	TRBJ1-4	TRBV18	TRBD1	CASSPGQGLNEKLFF	TGTGCCAGCTCACCGGGACAGGGTCTTAATGAAAAACTGTTTTTT
few	TRBJ1-1	TRBV19	.	CASSRLTELNTEAFF	TGTGCCAGTAGTAGACTAACAGAATTGAACACTGAAGCTTTCTTT
.	TRBJ1-6	TRBV6-5	TRBD1	CASIGPGGNSPLHF	TGTGCCAGCATAGGGCCAGGGGGTAACTCACCCCTCCACTTT
.	TRBJ2-1	TRBV2	.	CASSELVQVSEQFF	TGTGCCAGCAGTGAACTTGTCCAGGTCAGTGAGCAGTTCTTC
.	TRBJ2-1	TRBV27	.	CASSSNNEQFF	TGTGCCAGCAGTTCTAACAATGAGCAGTTCTTC
.	TRBJ1-3	TRBV7-9	.	CASSLLSGSGNTIYF	TGTGCCAGCAGCTTACTCTCAGGCTCTGGAAACACCATATATTTT
.	TRBJ2-2	TRBV7-2	.	CASSFMFRAYGELFF	TGTGCCAGCAGCTTTATGTTCAGGGCTTACGGGGAGCTGTTTTTT
.	TRBJ2-1	TRBV30	.	CAWSVLASEQFF	TGTGCCTGGAGTGTACTTGCGAGTGAGCAGTTCTTC
.	TRBJ1-3	TRBV10-1	.	CAIQTRQPRNTIYF	TGCGCCATCCAAACCAGGCAGCCAAGAAACACCATATATTTT
.	TRBJ2-1	TRBV5-1	.	CASSFSTSSYNEQFF	TGCGCCAGCAGCTTCAGCACTAGCTCCTACAATGAGCAGTTCTTC
.	TRBJ1-1	TRBV29-1	.	CSVEEGPGLPEAFF	TGCAGCGTTGAAGAGGGGCCAGGACTACCTGAAGCTTTCTTT
.	TRBJ1-4	TRBV19	.	CASSLRSGLELFF	TGTGCCAGTAGCCTAAGGAGTGGTCTGGAACTGTTTTTT
.	TRBJ1-5	TRBV2	TRBD1	CASSPSGLGQGTNQPQHF	TGTGCCAGCAGCCCGTCTGGTCTTGGACAGGGGACCAATCAGCCCCAGCATTTT
.	TRBJ1-1	TRBV3-1/TRBV3-2	.	CASTDRRGRERAFF	TGTGCCAGCACCGACCGGCGGGGCAGGGAGAGAGCTTTCTTT
.	TRBJ1-5	TRBV25-1	TRBD1	CASSAGTGGNQPQHF	TGTGCCAGCAGTGCAGGGACAGGGGGGAATCAGCCCCAGCATTTT
.	TRBJ1-5	TRBV30	TRBD1	CAWSVPRQGKGQPQHF	TGTGCCTGGAGTGTCCCCCGACAGGGGAAGGGGCAGCCCCAGCATTTT
once	TRBJ1-2	TRBV30	.	CACYLPGTKKGYGYTF	TGTGCCTGTTACCTTCCCGGGACTAAAAAGGGCTATGGCTACACCTTC
.	TRBJ1-1	TRBV6-5	TRBD1	CASRNRQGTGTEAFF	TGTGCCAGCAGGAACCGACAGGGAACGGGCACTGAAGCTTTCTTT
.	TRBJ2-7	TRBV5-1	.	CASSLGLEGVEQYF	TGCGCCAGCAGCCTGGGTCTTGAGGGAGTCGAGCAGTACTTC
.	TRBJ1-3	TRBV30	TRBD1	CAWSEGASDGNTIYF	TGTGCCTGGAGTGAGGGGGCGAGTGATGGAAACACCATATATTTT
.	TRBJ2-7	TRBV13	.	CASSHRVTYEQYF	TGTGCCAGCAGCCACAGGGTTACCTACGAGCAGTACTTC
once	TRBJ1-2	TRBV7-9	.	CASSFESRTGGYTF	TGTGCCAGCAGCTTTGAGTCCCGAACGGGTGGCTACACCTTC
.	TRBJ2-2	TRBV15	.	CATSGLMNTGELFF	TGTGCCACCAGCGGACTCATGAACACCGGGGAGCTGTTTTTT
.	TRBJ2-1	TRBV24-1	.	CATSDVLGVGSYNEQFF	TGTGCCACCAGTGATGTGCTCGGGGTGGGCTCCTACAATGAGCAGTTCTTC
.	TRBJ2-7	TRBV28	TRBD2	CASSWLGSGRGGEQYF	TGTGCCAGCAGCTGGTTGGGTAGCGGGAGGGGTGGTGAGCAGTACTTC
.	TRBJ2-2	TRBV11-2	.	CASSLRRTPTGELFF	TGTGCCAGCAGCTTACGTAGAACGCCCACCGGGGAGCTGTTTTTT
.	TRBJ2-1	TRBV15	.	CATSRDNNEQFF	TGTGCCACCAGCAGAGATAACAATGAGCAGTTCTTC
few	TRBJ2-7	TRBV24-1	TRBD2	CATSDLKGQAGTSGRFAYEQYF	TGTGCCACCAGTGACTTAAAAGGACAGGCCGGGACTAGCGGGAGGTTCGCCTACGAGCAGTACTTC
.	TRBJ2-7	TRBV9	TRBD1	CASSPLGTGSYEQYF	TGTGCCAGCAGCCCCCTTGGGACAGGGTCCTACGAGCAGTACTTC
.	TRBJ2-5	TRBV4-1	.	CASSQLTEETQYF	TGCGCCAGCAGCCAGCTGACAGAAGAGACCCAGTACTTC
.	TRBJ1-2	TRBV25-1	.	CASSDGAGGYTF	TGTGCCAGCAGTGATGGGGCTGGGGGCTACACCTTC
.	TRBJ2-2	TRBV10-3	.	CAISEYEGDTGELFF	TGTGCCATCAGTGAATACGAAGGAGACACCGGGGAGCTGTTTTTT
.	TRBJ1-5	TRBV2	.	CASNWDKNQPQHF	TGTGCCAGTAATTGGGACAAGAATCAGCCCCAGCATTTT
.	TRBJ2-3	TRBV5-1	.	CASSLVQVADTQYF	TGCGCCAGCAGCTTGGTTCAGGTCGCAGATACGCAGTATTTT
.	TRBJ2-2	TRBV5-1	.	CASSPGLAVTGELFF	TGCGCCAGCAGCCCTGGCCTAGCAGTGACCGGGGAGCTGTTTTTT
.	TRBJ1-1	TRBV6-5	TRBD1	CASSWNMGQMNTEAFF	TGTGCCAGCAGTTGGAACATGGGACAGATGAACACTGAAGCTTTCTTT
.	TRBJ2-1	TRBV10-2	.	CASGSQDSYNEQFF	TGCGCCAGCGGATCACAGGACTCCTACAATGAGCAGTTCTTC
once	TRBJ2-1	TRBV7-9	TRBD2	CASSLGGLAISYNEQFF	TGTGCCAGCAGCTTAGGGGGACTAGCGATCTCCTACAATGAGCAGTTCTTC
.	TRBJ2-3	TRBV11-3	TRBD2	CASSLGAGEPDTQYF	TGTGCCAGCAGCTTAGGGGCGGGAGAACCAGATACGCAGTATTTT
.	TRBJ1-3	TRBV6-5	.	CASSYSAGVGNTIYF	TGTGCCAGCAGTTACTCGGCAGGGGTCGGAAACACCATATATTTT
.	TRBJ2-7	TRBV7-6	TRBD1	CASSLRSRGLTYEQYF	TGTGCCAGCAGCTTAAGGAGCAGGGGGCTCACCTACGAGCAGTACTTC
.	TRBJ2-1	TRBV19	TRBD2	CASSMRREYPFF	TGTGCCAGTAGTATGAGGCGGGAGTACCCGTTCTTC
.	TRBJ2-7	TRBV5-6	.	CASSLGTGTVPYEQYF	TGTGCCAGCAGCTTGGGGACCGGGACTGTCCCCTACGAGCAGTACTTC
.	TRBJ1-5	TRBV19	.	CASSPGALGMPQHF	TGTGCCAGTTCTCCAGGGGCCCTGGGAATGCCCCAGCATTTT
.	TRBJ2-1	TRBV13	TRBD2	CASSDTGTRGNEQFF	TGTGCCAGCAGCGATACCGGGACTAGGGGCAATGAGCAGTTCTTC
.	TRBJ2-1	TRBV7-9	.	CASSWSDYNEQFF	TGTGCCAGCAGCTGGAGTGACTACAATGAGCAGTTCTTC
.	TRBJ1-6	TRBV11-2	.	CASSSRTTDSPLHF	TGTGCCAGCAGCAGCCGGACTACGGATTCACCCCTCCACTTT
.	TRBJ2-5	TRBV29-1	.	CSVDEQGRETQYF	TGCAGCGTTGATGAACAGGGCCGAGAGACCCAGTACTTC
.	TRBJ1-2	TRBV4-1	.	CASSQDMTSGSLGGYGYTF	TGCGCCAGCAGCCAAGATATGACGTCGGGAAGCCTAGGGGGCTATGGCTACACCTTC
.	TRBJ2-5	TRBV10-3	.	CAISPGAAQETQYF	TGTGCCATCAGCCCGGGAGCGGCTCAAGAGACCCAGTACTTC